The 2 T cell receptor beta chains in this list originate from one sample, sequenced in a study of T cell changes during pregnancy in multiple sclerosis. Profiling relied on immunoSEQ multiplex PCR, and the TCRdb table lists in-frame clones only, not all of them. The data show about 76,000 clones, with roughly 92% seen just once and 1.5% to 2% held by the top ten. The input for sequencing was peripheral blood, taken in the first trimester of pregnancy. The receptors were sampled from a female donor in good health, enrolled as a control in a pregnancy study.

This chain uses TRBV25-1 with TRBJ1-1; weak D call: TRBD1 (5 bases). Germline V gene sequence: CDR1 MGHDK, CDR2 SYGVNS. The V end lost 6 bases, the J end lost 3 bases, and 11 bases lay between the germline ends. CDR3 length equals 13 residues. The CDR3 DNA is TGTGCCAGCAGCCTTCGGGGGGACACTGAAGCTTTCTTT. Protein: CASSLRGDTEAFF. Supplemented by reference TRBV25-1 and TRBJ1-1, the full variable domain reads EADIYQTPRYLVIGTGKKITLECSQTMGHDKMYWYQQDPGMELHLIHYSYGVNSTEKGDLSSESTVSRIRTEHFPLTLESARPSHTSQYLCASSLRGDTEAFFGQGTRLTVV.

CDR3 bases: TGTGCCAGCAGCTCACGGGAGGGCCTTTACGAGCAGTACTTC. It specifies CASSSREGLYEQYF. The V gene is TRBV7-9, the J gene TRBJ2-7; 8 nucleotides line up with TRBD2. The CDR3 runs 14 residues. J gave up 4 bases and V 4 bases, and 6 bases lay outside the gene matches. Germline CDR1 SEHNR, CDR2 FQNEAQ (reference sequence). The full variable domain, with the rest looked up from reference TRBV7-9 and TRBJ2-7, is DTGVSQNPRHKITKRGQNVTFRCDPISEHNRLYWYRQTLGQGPEFLTYFQNEAQLEKSRLLSDRFSAERPKGSFSTLEIQRTEQGDSAMYLCASSSREGLYEQYFGPGTRLTVT.